Here is one T cell receptor beta chain with its context. Its cognate antigen is unknown. The data derive from a study of graft-versus-host responses after intestinal transplantation. Germline loops: CDR1 MNHEY, CDR2 SMNVEV (reference sequence). V was pared by 7 bases and J by 0 bases, with 13 bases between. This CDR3 has 16 residues. Study conclusions and caveats: The authors found GvH clones in recipient marrow, some appearing first in ileum or blood.

Assay used: immunoSEQ multiplex PCR; TCRdb lists only in-frame clones, some missing. This sample carries about 41,000 clones, approximately 95% of them seen once, and the ten largest clones take 0.5% to 0.55%. Here the sequenced sample was unstimulated CD8+ T cells sorted from spleen or lymph node cells, taken before transplant. The V and J genes are TRBV27 and TRBJ1-6, with D possibly TRBD1 on 5 matching bases. The TCR was taken from a human donor who was the organ donor for an intestinal transplant. The CDR3 bases are TGTGCCAGCACCTACTCGGGGGGCTCCTATAATTCACCCCTCCACTTT. This sequence encodes CASTYSGGSYNSPLHF.